This TCR beta chain originates from a study of blood T cell repertoires in COVID-19. Trimming left V 5 bases short and J 5 bases short, with 12 bases between. Germline CDR1 reads SGHAT; CDR2 reads FQNNGV. The CDR3 contains 13 residues. The protocol was immunoSEQ multiplex PCR, while the TCRdb copy is restricted to in-frame clones and leaves out a portion. Seen here are about 320,000 clones, around 88% observed once, and the top ten hold 1.5% to 2%. The chain combines TRBV11-2 with TRBJ1-1, with D hard to call. This sequence was found in a young woman with COVID-19, enrolled during active disease. Sample: peripheral blood. Written as DNA, the CDR3 is TGTGCCAGCAGCCCCCCTTTTCGGACTGAAGCTTTCTTT. It codes for CASSPPFRTEAFF.